This T cell receptor beta chain emerged from a study of vaccination and CD4 T cells after COVID-19. The overall study: Once diagnosed, patients had post-COVID samples drawn a median about 110 days later (range 35 to 161). Controls had a CEFX pool, an HIV-1 Nef pool, or no peptide added.

Turning to this clonotype: As yet, its antigen is unknown.

Between the trimmed V and J ends, which lost 4 bases and 3 bases, there was a span of 15 bases. Per germline, CDR1 MNHEY and CDR2 SVGAGI. There are 15 residues in the CDR3. At the Johns Hopkins FTIC core, DNA taken from cultured CD4+ T cells was sequenced by way of the Oncomine TCR Beta short-read assay. TCRdb fed the PCR reads into MiXCR, producing one record per CDR3 protein. The sample consists of approximately 9,600 distinct CDR3 sequences, 40% to 60% of them appearing once. Sample treatment: roughly 10-day PBMC culture with coronavirus spike peptide pools or control peptides (ViraFEST assay). According to the study, CD4+ T cells from the unexposed donor were gathered ahead of the COVID-19 pandemic (2011-2018). Where cells permitted, unexposed-donor CD4+ T cells were probed with SARS-CoV-2 S/N and four cold-coronavirus spikes.

Source material: CD4+ T cells from blood, cultured in vitro. This chain joins TRBV6-5 and TRBJ2-5; TRBD1 is a possible D gene (6 bases). The sequence came from a human donor in good health. The CDR3 sequence: CASSSARTEKETQYF. Written as DNA, the CDR3 is TGTGCCAGCAGTTCCGCCCGGACAGAAAAAGAGACCCAGTACTTC.